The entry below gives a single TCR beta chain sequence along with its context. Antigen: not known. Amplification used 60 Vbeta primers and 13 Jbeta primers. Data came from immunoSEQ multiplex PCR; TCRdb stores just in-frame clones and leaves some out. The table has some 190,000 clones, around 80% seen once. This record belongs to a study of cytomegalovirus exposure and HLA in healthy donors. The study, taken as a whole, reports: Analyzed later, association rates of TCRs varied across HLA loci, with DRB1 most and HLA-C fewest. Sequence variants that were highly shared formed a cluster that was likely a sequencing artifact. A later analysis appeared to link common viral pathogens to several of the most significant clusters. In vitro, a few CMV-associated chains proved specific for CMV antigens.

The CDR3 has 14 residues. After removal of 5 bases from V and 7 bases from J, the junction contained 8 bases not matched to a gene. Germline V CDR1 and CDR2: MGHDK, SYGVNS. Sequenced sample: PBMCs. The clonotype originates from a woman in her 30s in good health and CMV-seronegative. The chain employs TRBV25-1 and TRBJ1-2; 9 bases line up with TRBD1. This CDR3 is CASSSDRGSGGYTF. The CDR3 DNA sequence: TGTGCCAGCAGTTCGGACAGGGGTTCGGGTGGCTACACCTTC.